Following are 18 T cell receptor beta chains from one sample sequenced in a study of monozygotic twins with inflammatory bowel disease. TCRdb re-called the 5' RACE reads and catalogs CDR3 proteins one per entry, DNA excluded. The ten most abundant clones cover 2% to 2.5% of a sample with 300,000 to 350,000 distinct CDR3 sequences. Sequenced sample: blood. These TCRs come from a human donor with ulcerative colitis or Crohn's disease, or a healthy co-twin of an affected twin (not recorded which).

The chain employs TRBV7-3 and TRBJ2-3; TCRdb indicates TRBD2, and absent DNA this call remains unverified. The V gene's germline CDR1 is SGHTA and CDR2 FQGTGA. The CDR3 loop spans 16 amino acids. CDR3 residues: CASSLAGGTSTDTQYF.

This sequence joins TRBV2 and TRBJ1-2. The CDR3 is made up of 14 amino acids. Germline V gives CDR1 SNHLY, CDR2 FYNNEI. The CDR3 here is CASSVLNGVYGYTF. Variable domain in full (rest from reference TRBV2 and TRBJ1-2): EPEVTQTPSHQVTQMGQEVILRCVPISNHLYFYWYRQILGQKVEFLVSFYNNEISEKSEIFDDQFSVERPDGSNFTLKIRSTKLEDSAMYFCASSVLNGVYGYTFGSGTRLTVV.

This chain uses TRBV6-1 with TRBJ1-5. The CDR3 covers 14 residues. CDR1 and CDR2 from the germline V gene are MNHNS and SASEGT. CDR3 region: CASSTAYSNQPQHF.

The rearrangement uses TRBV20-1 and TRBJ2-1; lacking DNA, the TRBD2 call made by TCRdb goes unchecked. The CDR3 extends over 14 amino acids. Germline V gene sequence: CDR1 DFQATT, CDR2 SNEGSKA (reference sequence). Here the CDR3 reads CSGGLAGGYNEQFF.

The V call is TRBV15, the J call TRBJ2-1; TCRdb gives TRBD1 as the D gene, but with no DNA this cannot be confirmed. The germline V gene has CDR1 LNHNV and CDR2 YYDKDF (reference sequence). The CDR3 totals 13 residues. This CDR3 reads CATSRDIGEKQFF. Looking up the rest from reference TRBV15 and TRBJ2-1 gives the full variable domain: DAMVIQNPRYQVTQFGKPVTLSCSQTLNHNVMYWYQQKSSQAPKLLFHYYDKDFNNEADTPDNFQSRRPNTSFCFLDIRSPGLGDTAMYLCATSRDIGEKQFFGPGTRLTVL.

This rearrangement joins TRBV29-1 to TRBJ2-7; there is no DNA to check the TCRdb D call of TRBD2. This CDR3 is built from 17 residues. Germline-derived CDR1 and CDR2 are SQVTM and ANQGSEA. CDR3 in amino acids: CSVARPTSGRSSYEQYF.

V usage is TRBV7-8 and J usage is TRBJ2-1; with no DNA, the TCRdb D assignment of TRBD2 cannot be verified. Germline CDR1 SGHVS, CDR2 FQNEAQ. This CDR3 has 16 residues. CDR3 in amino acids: CASSARRQGFHDEQFF.

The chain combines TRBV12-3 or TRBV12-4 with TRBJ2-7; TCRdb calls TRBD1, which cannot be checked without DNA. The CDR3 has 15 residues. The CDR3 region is CASRLTGTGTYEQYF.

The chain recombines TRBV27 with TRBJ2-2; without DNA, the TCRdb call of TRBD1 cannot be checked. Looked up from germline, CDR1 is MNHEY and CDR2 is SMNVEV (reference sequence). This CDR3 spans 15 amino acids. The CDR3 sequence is CASRVGGSNTGELFF.

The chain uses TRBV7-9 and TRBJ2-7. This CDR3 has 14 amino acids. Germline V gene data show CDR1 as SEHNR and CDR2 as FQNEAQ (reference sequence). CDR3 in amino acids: CASSFGGSLYEQYF.

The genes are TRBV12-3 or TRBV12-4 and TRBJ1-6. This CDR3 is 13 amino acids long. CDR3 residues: CASSQQVGSPLHF.

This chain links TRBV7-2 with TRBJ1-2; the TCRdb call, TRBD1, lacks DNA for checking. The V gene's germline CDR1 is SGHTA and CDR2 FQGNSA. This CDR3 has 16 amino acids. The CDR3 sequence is CASSLFGQASTGGYTF. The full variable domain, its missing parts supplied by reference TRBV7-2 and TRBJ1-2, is GAGVSQSPSNKVTEKGKDVELRCDPISGHTALYWYRQSLGQGLEFLIYFQGNSAPDKSGLPSDRFSAERTGGSVSTLTIQRTQQEDSAVYLCASSLFGQASTGGYTFGSGTRLTVV.

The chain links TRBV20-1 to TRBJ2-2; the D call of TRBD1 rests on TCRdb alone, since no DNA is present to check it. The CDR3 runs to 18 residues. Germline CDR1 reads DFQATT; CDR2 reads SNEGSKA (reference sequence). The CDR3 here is CSAREDLRRGRPTGELFF.

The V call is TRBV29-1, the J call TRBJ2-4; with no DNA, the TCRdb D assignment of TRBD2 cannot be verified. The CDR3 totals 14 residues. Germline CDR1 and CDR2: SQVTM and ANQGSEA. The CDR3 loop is CSALLAGGLNIQYF.

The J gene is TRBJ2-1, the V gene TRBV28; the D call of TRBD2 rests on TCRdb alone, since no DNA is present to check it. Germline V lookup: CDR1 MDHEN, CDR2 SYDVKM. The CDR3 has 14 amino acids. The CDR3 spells CASMSGGGSNEQFF.

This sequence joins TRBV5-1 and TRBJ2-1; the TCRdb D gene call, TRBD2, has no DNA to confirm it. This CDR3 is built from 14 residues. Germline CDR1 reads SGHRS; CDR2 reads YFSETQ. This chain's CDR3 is CASVPPTNSNEQFF.

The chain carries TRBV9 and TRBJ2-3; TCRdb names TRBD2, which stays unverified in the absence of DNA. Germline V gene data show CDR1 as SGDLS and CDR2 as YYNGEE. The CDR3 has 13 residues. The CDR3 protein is CASRPRLGDTQYF.

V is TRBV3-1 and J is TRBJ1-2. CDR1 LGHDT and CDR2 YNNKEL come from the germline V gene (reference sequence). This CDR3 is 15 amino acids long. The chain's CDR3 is CASSQDPASVYGYTF.